This passage covers 21 T cell receptor beta chains from one sample sequenced in a study of PD-1 blockade in mismatch repair-deficient tumors. Assay: immunoSEQ multiplex PCR; the TCRdb copy retains only in-frame clones and omits some. Seen here are some 50,000 clones, 77% observed once, and the top ten hold less than 3.5%. This sample comprised PBMCs, obtained before pembrolizumab treatment. The receptor source for this set is an adult with mismatch repair-deficient cancer.

The rearrangement links TRBV5-4 to TRBJ2-5; the D gene is possibly TRBD2 (6 bases). The CDR3 is 13 residues long. V gave up 4 bases and J gave up 1 base, with 8 bases separating them. Germline V gene sequence: CDR1 SGHNT, CDR2 YYREEE (reference sequence). DNA of the CDR3: TGTGCCAGCAGCCGGGACTCCCAAGAGACCCAGTACTTC. Translation gives CASSRDSQETQYF.

The genes are TRBV2 and TRBJ1-5, with unresolved D. Germline V lookup: CDR1 SNHLY, CDR2 FYNNEI. The CDR3 runs 12 residues. The V and J ends lost 7 bases and 0 bases respectively, with 4 bases between them. The CDR3 is CASTSSNQPQHF. The CDR3 region has the DNA TGTGCCAGCACATCTAGCAATCAGCCCCAGCATTTT.

The rearrangement links TRBV6-5 to TRBJ2-1; D is possibly TRBD2 (5 bases). Trimming took off 5 bases at V and 10 bases at J, with 12 bases between the two ends. The CDR3 covers 12 residues. Germline loops: CDR1 MNHEY, CDR2 SVGAGI. The CDR3 region has the DNA TGTGCCAGCAGTGAGGTTACGGGAGAGCAGTTCTTC. Translation: CASSEVTGEQFF.

The rearrangement uses TRBV27 and TRBJ2-1, with no clear D. CDR1 MNHEY and CDR2 SMNVEV come from the germline V gene (reference sequence). Trimming pared 5 bases from V and 6 bases from J, leaving 5 bases between. The CDR3 is made up of 11 amino acids. Here the CDR3 reads CASSNGNEQFF. DNA for the CDR3: TGTGCCAGCAGTAACGGCAATGAGCAGTTCTTC.

The chain is built from TRBV7-9 and TRBJ2-1, with 8 bases identical to TRBD2. Germline V gives CDR1 SEHNR, CDR2 FQNEAQ (reference sequence). The J segment lost 8 bases and the V segment lost 5 bases, leaving 11 bases of the junction unmatched. This CDR3 has 15 amino acids. This CDR3 reads CASSRPGLGVDEQFF. CDR3 sequence (DNA): TGTGCCAGCAGCCGACCGGGACTAGGGGTCGATGAGCAGTTCTTC.

CDR3 coding DNA: TGTGCCAGCAGCGTGGGACAGGGGAACTATGGCTACACCTTC. This encodes CASSVGQGNYGYTF. The chain carries TRBV7-3 and TRBJ1-2; 10 nucleotides agree with TRBD1. Germline assignment: CDR1 SGHTA and CDR2 FQGTGA. This CDR3 contains 14 residues. The ends lost 5 bases at V and 2 bases at J; junction bases unmatched: 2. Full variable domain (remainder filled in from reference TRBV7-3 and TRBJ1-2): GAGVSQTPSNKVTEKGKYVELRCDPISGHTALYWYRQSLGQGPEFLIYFQGTGAADDSGLPNDRFFAVRPEGSVSTLKIQRTERGDSAVYLCASSVGQGNYGYTFGSGTRLTVV.

This clone was counted once. This rearrangement joins TRBV2 to TRBJ2-2, with 7 positions matching TRBD1. Germline values: CDR1 SNHLY, CDR2 FYNNEI. This CDR3 comprises 15 residues. The J segment lost 6 bases and the V segment lost 6 bases, leaving 10 bases of the junction unmatched. The CDR3 DNA follows: TGTGCCAGCAGCGGGACAGCAAGGGGAGCCGGGGAGCTGTTTTTT. As protein: CASSGTARGAGELFF.

This clone came up a few times. The chain links TRBV7-2 to TRBJ2-3; no definite D call. The CDR3 length is 11 residues. Germline assignment: CDR1 SGHTA and CDR2 FQGNSA. Trimming stripped 5 bases from V and 3 bases from J, with 3 bases between. CDR3 DNA: TGTGCCAGCAGCCTAACAGATACGCAGTATTTT. Translation: CASSLTDTQYF.

This clone showed up just a few times. Here the CDR3 reads CASSAQRVSYNEQFF. The CDR3 nucleotides are TGTGCCAGCAGTGCCCAGCGTGTGTCCTACAATGAGCAGTTCTTC. The genes are TRBV2 and TRBJ2-1; D not certain. V dropped 4 bases and J dropped 1 base, with 11 bases sitting between them. The CDR3 length is 15 residues. CDR1 and CDR2 from the germline V gene are SNHLY and FYNNEI.

The chain joins TRBV29-1 to TRBJ2-2; TRBD2 is a possible D gene (5 bases). CDR3 length: 14 amino acids. The V and J ends lost 6 bases and 2 bases respectively, with 13 bases between them. Germline CDR1 and CDR2: SQVTM and ANQGSEA. DNA for the CDR3: TGCAGCGTCGGGGTCGGACTTAACACCGGGGAGCTGTTTTTT. Translated, it gives CSVGVGLNTGELFF.

The chain combines TRBV9 with TRBJ2-7; possibly TRBD2 for D (7 bases). The germline V and J ends were trimmed by 4 bases and 0 bases, with 17 bases remaining between them. The CDR3 contains 16 residues. Looked up from germline, CDR1 is SGDLS and CDR2 is YYNGEE. The CDR3 coding sequence is TGTGCCAGCAGCTTAACGGGGGGCGGGGACTCCTACGAGCAGTACTTC. Amino acids: CASSLTGGGDSYEQYF. The variable domain in full, with the rest retrieved from reference TRBV9 and TRBJ2-7, is DSGVTQTPKHLITATGQRVTLRCSPRSGDLSVYWYQQSLDQGLQFLIQYYNGEERAKGNILERFSAQQFPDLHSELNLSSLELGDSALYFCASSLTGGGDSYEQYFGPGTRLTVT.

The chain links TRBV5-6 to TRBJ2-7; D uncertain. Germline CDR1 and CDR2: SGHDT and YYEEEE. This CDR3 comprises 14 residues. V was shortened by 4 bases and J by 0 bases, with 11 bases between the two germline ends. This CDR3 is CASSATRRSYEQYF. The CDR3 bases are TGTGCCAGCAGCGCCACCCGACGCTCCTACGAGCAGTACTTC. Full variable domain (rest looked up from reference TRBV5-6 and TRBJ2-7): DAGVTQSPTHLIKTRGQQVTLRCSPKSGHDTVSWYQQALGQGPQFIFQYYEEEERQRGNFPDRFSGHQFPNYSSELNVNALLLGDSALYLCASSATRRSYEQYFGPGTRLTVT.

The genes are TRBV7-5 and TRBJ2-7; the table calls TRBD2, which could not be checked here. TRBV7-5 is given as a pseudogene. The CDR3 is 14 residues long. CDR3 in amino acids: CARTLAGSSYEQYF. CDR3 bases: TGTGCCAGAACCTTAGCGGGAAGCTCCTACGAGCAGTACTTC.

This clone was seen once. The chain joins TRBV11-3 to TRBJ2-5; no clear D gene. The V end was cut by 1 base, the J end by 4 bases, with 1 base between. This CDR3 contains 11 residues. In germline, CDR1 is SGHNT, CDR2 YENEEA. The CDR3 DNA sequence: TGTGCCAGCAGCTTAGGAGAGACCCAGTACTTC. This gives the protein CASSLGETQYF.

The sample holds a few counts of this clone. CDR3: CASSLVSGVNTGELFF. The CDR3 nucleotides read TGCGCCAGCAGCTTGGTTAGCGGGGTGAACACCGGGGAGCTGTTTTTT. The chain combines TRBV5-1 with TRBJ2-2; 8 bases are shared with TRBD2. The length of the CDR3 is 16 residues. The V segment lost 0 bases and the J segment 1 base; nucleotides outside the gene matches: 2. Germline V gene data show CDR1 as SGHRS and CDR2 as YFSETQ.

The rearrangement joins TRBV18 to TRBJ2-2; a weak D match, TRBD1 (6 bases). CDR3 length: 15 residues. The germline V gene has CDR1 KGHSH and CDR2 LQKENI. The V end lost 2 bases, the J end lost 4 bases, and 11 bases lay between the germline ends. Written as DNA, the CDR3 is TGTGCCAGCTCACCAGGGACACAGGCCACCGGGGAGCTGTTTTTT. Amino acid sequence: CASSPGTQATGELFF. Complete variable domain (other parts from reference TRBV18 and TRBJ2-2): NAGVMQNPRHLVRRRGQEARLRCSPMKGHSHVYWYRQLPEEGLKFMVYLQKENIIDESGMPKERFSAEFPKEGPSILRIQQVVRGDSAAYFCASSPGTQATGELFFGEGSRLTVL.

This rearrangement joins TRBV18 to TRBJ1-1; tentative D call: TRBD1 (5 bases). Germline CDR1 is KGHSH and CDR2 is LQKENI. Trimming took 3 bases from V and 4 from J, leaving 18 bases between them. This CDR3 region has 16 residues. The DNA for the CDR3 is TGTGCCAGCTCACCCTCGAGAGGGGCGGTCCTCACTGAAGCTTTCTTT. Protein sequence: CASSPSRGAVLTEAFF.

The chain links TRBV30 to TRBJ2-5, with 10 bases aligning to TRBD2. V lost 0 bases, J lost 4 bases, and 8 bases stayed unmatched. The germline CDR1 and CDR2 sequences are GTSNPN and SVGIG (reference sequence). CDR3 size: 16 residues. The CDR3 is CAWSVASGSHLETQYF. As DNA, the CDR3 is TGTGCCTGGAGTGTAGCTAGCGGGAGCCACCTAGAGACCCAGTACTTC.

The chain has TRBV27 and TRBJ2-1; the D call may be TRBD1 or TRBD2 (6 bases each). Germline assignment: CDR1 MNHEY and CDR2 SMNVEV (reference sequence). CDR3 length: 15 residues. V gave up 6 bases and J gave up 9 bases, with 21 bases separating them. The CDR3 reads CASSLNGGQVGEQFF. CDR3 bases: TGTGCCAGCAGCCTCAATGGGGGGCAGGTTGGTGAGCAGTTCTTC.

The chain has TRBV9 and TRBJ2-1; a weak D match, TRBD2 (5 bases). With 3 bases removed from V and 10 bases from J, the gap between germline ends came to 8 bases. CDR1 is SGDLS, CDR2 YYNGEE, per germline. This CDR3 spans 11 amino acids. The CDR3 sequence: CASSGRKEQFF. CDR3 sequence (DNA): TGTGCCAGCAGCGGGAGGAAAGAGCAGTTCTTC.

This chain links TRBV11-2 with TRBJ1-2; D is unresolved. The germline CDR1 and CDR2 sequences are SGHAT and FQNNGV. This CDR3 is built from 14 residues. V lost 5 bases, J lost 4 bases, and 14 bases lay in between. CDR3 in DNA: TGTGCCAGCAGCCTCCCCAGCGGACGCTATGGCTACACCTTC. It translates to CASSLPSGRYGYTF.